The 17 T cell receptor beta chains listed next were all sequenced from one sample in a study of blood T cell repertoires in COVID-19. The table came from immunoSEQ multiplex PCR; TCRdb's copy has only in-frame clones and leaves some out. Of about 180,000 clones listed, around 86% are singletons. What was sequenced was peripheral blood. These receptors were obtained from a man aged 45-60 years with active or convalescent COVID-19.

The chain carries TRBV5-4 and TRBJ2-5, with a possible D match to TRBD2 (6 bases). CDR1 SGHNT and CDR2 YYREEE come from the germline V gene (reference sequence). Between the trimmed V and J ends, which lost 3 bases and 5 bases, there was a span of 14 bases. The CDR3 is made up of 14 amino acids. The CDR3 region is CASSWDWERETQYF. CDR3 DNA sequence: TGTGCCAGCAGCTGGGACTGGGAAAGGGAGACCCAGTACTTC.

The CDR3 DNA follows: TGTGCCAGCAGATGGGACAGTGAAGCTTTCTTT. It is translated as CASRWDSEAFF. This chain uses TRBV6-6 with TRBJ1-1; the match to TRBD1 covers 7 bases. J lost 7 bases, V lost 6 bases, and 2 bases had no gene match. The CDR3 covers 11 residues. CDR1 and CDR2 (germline): MNHNY, SVGAGI (reference sequence).

The chain couples TRBV7-2 to TRBJ2-1, with 8 bases aligning to TRBD2. Germline assignment: CDR1 SGHTA and CDR2 FQGNSA. Germline trimming cut 6 bases from V and 5 bases from J; bases unmatched to any gene: 12. The CDR3 runs 16 residues. The CDR3 DNA reads as TGTGCCAGCAGTCCGACCGGGACTAGGTCTAACAATGAGCAGTTCTTC. Its translation: CASSPTGTRSNNEQFF.

The genes are TRBV24-1 and TRBJ2-2, with D perhaps matching TRBD1 (7 bases). V shed 2 bases and J shed 1 base, with 16 bases lying between them. The germline V gene has CDR1 KGHDR and CDR2 SFDVKD. This CDR3 is 18 amino acids long. The CDR3: CATSDYGRGTLNTGELFF. The CDR3 coding sequence is TGTGCCACCAGTGATTATGGCAGGGGGACTCTGAACACCGGGGAGCTGTTTTTT.

This rearrangement joins TRBV9 to TRBJ2-2, with 8 bases fitting TRBD2. V dropped 7 bases and J dropped 6; count of bases not matched to a gene: 11. Germline assignment: CDR1 SGDLS and CDR2 YYNGEE. The CDR3 loop spans 15 amino acids. Written as DNA, the CDR3 is TGTGCCAGCGGCGGGGGGAGGAGCCCCCCCGGGGAGCTGTTTTTT. It encodes CASGGGRSPPGELFF.

The chain couples TRBV12-3 or TRBV12-4 to TRBJ1-2; D may be TRBD1 (5 bases). The ends were cut back, 6 bases at V and 2 bases at J, with 10 bases in the middle. The CDR3 contains 13 residues. This CDR3 is CASSDSINYGYTF. The DNA of the CDR3 is TGTGCCAGCAGCGACAGTATAAACTATGGCTACACCTTC.

This sequence joins TRBV11-2 and TRBJ2-1; a possible D gene is TRBD1 (6 bases). The CDR3 loop spans 14 amino acids. Germline V gene lookup returns CDR1 SGHAT and CDR2 FQNNGV. V shed 5 bases and J shed 5 bases, with 13 bases lying between them. The CDR3 region has the DNA TGTGCCAGCAGCCCACAGGGTCAGGACAATGAGCAGTTCTTC. This encodes CASSPQGQDNEQFF. Combining the CDR3 with reference TRBV11-2 and TRBJ2-1 gives the whole variable domain EAGVAQSPRYKIIEKRQSVAFWCNPISGHATLYWYQQILGQGPKLLIQFQNNGVVDDSQLPKDRFSAERLKGVDSTLKIQPAKLEDSAVYLCASSPQGQDNEQFFGPGTRLTVL.

J is TRBJ2-7 and V is TRBV6-2 or TRBV6-3, with TRBD2 identical over 10 bases. The trim removed 6 bases at V and 0 bases at J, leaving 8 bases unmatched. From germline, CDR1 is MNHEY and CDR2 SVGEGT. This CDR3 contains 16 residues. CDR3 DNA: TGTGCCAGCAGCCGACATAGCGGGGGGACCTCCTACGAGCAGTACTTC. This sequence encodes CASSRHSGGTSYEQYF.

The genes are TRBV2 and TRBJ2-7, with D possibly matching TRBD1 (5 bases). CDR1 and CDR2 from the germline V gene are SNHLY and FYNNEI. This CDR3 is 16 amino acids long. V was clipped by 6 bases and J by 0 bases, with 18 bases between them. DNA of the CDR3: TGTGCCAGCAGCCTACCTACAGGTCTAAGCTCCTACGAGCAGTACTTC. Its protein product is CASSLPTGLSSYEQYF.

This clone was observed a few times. The chain links TRBV6-5 to TRBJ1-4; D remains ambiguous. V lost 6 bases, J lost 7 bases, and 15 bases lay in between. Germline V gene data show CDR1 as MNHEY and CDR2 as SVGAGI. There are 14 residues in the CDR3. The CDR3 loop reads CASSLDLASEKLFF. DNA for the CDR3: TGTGCCAGCAGCCTAGACCTGGCGAGTGAAAAACTGTTTTTT.

In its sample, this clone was seen a few times. The chain carries TRBV29-1 and TRBJ2-7; 9 bases are a match to TRBD1. Germline V gene lookup returns CDR1 SQVTM and CDR2 ANQGSEA. The CDR3 spans 12 residues. V trimming: 4 bases; J trimming: 4 bases; junction bases outside the gene matches: 2. CDR3 coding DNA: TGCAGCGTTGGTGGGACAGGGTACGAGCAGTACTTC. The encoded protein is CSVGGTGYEQYF.

J is TRBJ1-1 and V is TRBV5-1; no reliable D call. V was cut by 0 bases and J by 2 bases, with 11 bases left in between. The CDR3 consists of 15 residues. Germline V lookup: CDR1 SGHRS, CDR2 YFSETQ. DNA of the CDR3: TGCGCCAGCAGCTTGGTCCCGTCAACTAACACTGAAGCTTTCTTT. It specifies CASSLVPSTNTEAFF.

The chain employs TRBV11-2 and TRBJ1-4; tentatively, D is TRBD1 (6 bases). Germline values: CDR1 SGHAT, CDR2 FQNNGV. V lost 4 bases and J 8 bases, leaving 14 bases between the germline ends. The CDR3 totals 14 residues. The CDR3 is CASSSAQGWEKLFF. The CDR3 DNA sequence: TGTGCCAGCAGCTCAGCGCAGGGGTGGGAAAAACTGTTTTTT. The full variable domain, in which reference TRBV11-2 and TRBJ1-4 provide the parts outside the CDR3, is EAGVAQSPRYKIIEKRQSVAFWCNPISGHATLYWYQQILGQGPKLLIQFQNNGVVDDSQLPKDRFSAERLKGVDSTLKIQPAKLEDSAVYLCASSSAQGWEKLFFGSGTQLSVL.

The J gene is TRBJ1-1, the V gene TRBV5-1; 7 nucleotides match TRBD1. CDR3 length: 15 residues. The V gene's germline CDR1 is SGHRS and CDR2 YFSETQ. Losses at the gene ends were 3 bases for V and 0 bases for J; bases not matched to a gene: 5. Here the CDR3 reads CASSSTDRLNTEAFF. Written as DNA, the CDR3 is TGCGCCAGCAGCTCCACGGACAGGCTGAACACTGAAGCTTTCTTT.

The V gene is TRBV19, the J gene TRBJ2-3, with 9 nucleotides matching TRBD2. The CDR3 contains 15 residues. CDR1 is LNHDA and CDR2 is SQIVND in the germline V gene (reference sequence). V lost 11 bases, J lost 7 bases, and 16 bases stayed unmatched. The CDR3 DNA reads as TGTGCCTCCTCCGGGGTGGCTAGCGGGAAAAATACGCAGTATTTT. Translated, it gives CASSGVASGKNTQYF.

The chain joins TRBV7-9 to TRBJ1-3, with 7 bases that match TRBD1. CDR1 is SEHNR and CDR2 is FQNEAQ in the germline V gene (reference sequence). CDR3 size: 15 residues. Trimming cost V 5 bases and J 0 bases; bases outside gene matches: 4. CDR3: CASSGQAHSGNTIYF. DNA for the CDR3: TGTGCCAGCAGCGGACAGGCGCACTCTGGAAACACCATATATTTT.

The V and J genes are TRBV19 and TRBJ2-5, with unresolved D. This CDR3 contains 13 residues. Per germline, CDR1 LNHDA and CDR2 SQIVND (reference sequence). V was cut by 6 bases and J by 0 bases, with 8 bases left in between. As DNA, the CDR3 is TGTGCCAGTAGCACAGTTCACCAAGAGACCCAGTACTTC. Translation gives CASSTVHQETQYF.